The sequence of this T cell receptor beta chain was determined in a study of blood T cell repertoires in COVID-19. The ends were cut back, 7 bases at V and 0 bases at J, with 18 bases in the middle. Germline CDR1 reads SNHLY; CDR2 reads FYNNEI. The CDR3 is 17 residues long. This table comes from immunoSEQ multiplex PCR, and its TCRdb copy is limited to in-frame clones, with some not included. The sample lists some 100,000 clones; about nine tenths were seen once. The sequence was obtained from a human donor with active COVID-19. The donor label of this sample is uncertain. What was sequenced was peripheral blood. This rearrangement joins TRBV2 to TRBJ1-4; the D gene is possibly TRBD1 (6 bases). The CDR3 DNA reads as TGTGCCAGCAACCCCCCGGACAGCATCGCAACTAATGAAAAACTGTTTTTT. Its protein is CASNPPDSIATNEKLFF.